These 10 T cell receptor beta chains were all obtained from the same sample, sequenced in a study of blood T cell repertoires in COVID-19. The data were produced by immunoSEQ multiplex PCR, yet TCRdb's version contains in-frame clones alone and is incomplete. The sample holds 290,000 or so clones; approximately 82% are singletons and the top ten take approximately 5%. The sequenced sample was PBMCs or T cells enriched from blood (not recorded which). These receptors were taken from a man in his forties who had been exposed to COVID-19.

This chain links TRBV4-2 with TRBJ1-1; D might be TRBD1 (5 bases). The CDR3 consists of 15 residues. Germline-derived CDR1 and CDR2 are LGHNA and YNFKEQ. V lost 0 bases and J lost 1, with 9 bases in between. DNA for the CDR3: TGTGCCAGCAGCCAAGATCCCCAGGGGAACACTGAAGCTTTCTTT. As protein: CASSQDPQGNTEAFF.

This clone has only one observation. The rearrangement links TRBV5-1 to TRBJ2-1, with 9 bases matching TRBD1. The V and J ends lost 4 bases and 5 bases, in that order; junction bases with no gene match: 16. The CDR3 sequence is 18 residues long. Per germline, CDR1 SGHRS and CDR2 YFSETQ. The CDR3 here is CASSTGTGWETRDNEQFF. In nucleotides, the CDR3 is TGCGCCAGCAGCACCGGGACAGGGTGGGAGACAAGGGACAATGAGCAGTTCTTC.

This clone has just a few counts. The rearrangement joins TRBV6-1 to TRBJ1-2; weak D call: TRBD1 (6 bases). The CDR3 runs 14 residues. Germline CDR1 MNHNS, CDR2 SASEGT. The V and J ends lost 2 bases and 6 bases respectively, with 13 bases between them. Here the CDR3 reads CASSERGARDGYTF. For the CDR3, the DNA is TGTGCCAGCAGTGAACGGGGGGCGCGCGATGGCTACACCTTC.

The chain is built from TRBV7-3 and TRBJ1-1, with D uncertain. Trimming cost V 2 bases and J 1 base, with 8 bases left between them. The CDR3 sequence is 14 residues long. Germline loops: CDR1 SGHTA, CDR2 FQGTGA. The CDR3 sequence: CASSLGSGNTEAFF. The DNA of the CDR3 is TGTGCCAGCAGCTTAGGGTCAGGGAACACTGAAGCTTTCTTT.

This chain uses TRBV23-1 with TRBJ2-7; TRBD2 is a possible D gene (6 bases). TRBV23-1 is identified as an open reading frame with a role that is uncertain. The germline V and J ends were trimmed by 7 bases and 3 bases, with 13 bases remaining between them. The CDR3 is 13 amino acids. CDR3: CASTWGVGYEQYF. In nucleotides, the CDR3 is TGCGCCAGCACCTGGGGGGTAGGCTACGAGCAGTACTTC.

V and J are TRBV29-1 and TRBJ2-1; 10 bases line up with TRBD2. V gave up 4 bases and J gave up 9 bases; unmatched junction bases: 9. CDR3 size: 14 residues. Germline V gene sequence: CDR1 SQVTM, CDR2 ANQGSEA. The CDR3 coding sequence is TGCAGCGTTGCTCCCAGCGGGAGGGCCGTTGAGCAGTTCTTC. Protein sequence: CSVAPSGRAVEQFF.

V and J are TRBV11-2 and TRBJ2-5; a possible D gene is TRBD1 (6 bases). Trimming shortened V by 3 bases and J by 5 bases, and 10 bases separated the two germline ends. CDR1 is SGHAT, CDR2 FQNNGV, per germline. The CDR3 covers 13 residues. The CDR3 is CASSLGARETQYF. CDR3 DNA: TGTGCCAGCAGCTTGGGGGCGCGGGAGACCCAGTACTTC. Full variable domain (outside the CDR3, taken from reference TRBV11-2 and TRBJ2-5): EAGVAQSPRYKIIEKRQSVAFWCNPISGHATLYWYQQILGQGPKLLIQFQNNGVVDDSQLPKDRFSAERLKGVDSTLKIQPAKLEDSAVYLCASSLGARETQYFGPGTRLLVL.

This clone appeared a few times. The rearrangement links TRBV7-9 to TRBJ2-3; TRBD2 matches 7 bases. This CDR3 is built from 12 residues. Germline V gene data show CDR1 as SEHNR and CDR2 as FQNEAQ (reference sequence). V trimming: 10 bases; J trimming: 2 bases; junction bases outside the gene matches: 3. CDR3 DNA: TGTGCCACAGCGGGGAACACAGATACGCAGTATTTT. Its translation: CATAGNTDTQYF.

This clone has more than one count but fewer than ten. The J gene is TRBJ1-2, the V gene TRBV18, with 9 bases matching TRBD1. After removal of 5 bases from V and 12 bases from J, the junction contained 10 bases not matched to a gene. Germline V gene lookup returns CDR1 KGHSH and CDR2 LQKENI. The CDR3 is 13 residues long. In nucleotides, the CDR3 is TGTGCCAGCTCAACGGACAGGGGCAAACCCCACACCTTC. Encoded protein: CASSTDRGKPHTF. The complete variable domain, with remaining parts taken from reference TRBV18 and TRBJ1-2, reads NAGVMQNPRHLVRRRGQEARLRCSPMKGHSHVYWYRQLPEEGLKFMVYLQKENIIDESGMPKERFSAEFPKEGPSILRIQQVVRGDSAAYFCASSTDRGKPHTFGSGTRLTVV.

The chain employs TRBV12-5 and TRBJ1-5, with a weak D call TRBD1 (6 bases). The germline V and J ends were trimmed by 6 bases and 5 bases, with 20 bases remaining between them. CDR1 and CDR2 (germline): LGHNT, FRNRAP. CDR3 length: 16 amino acids. CDR3 coding DNA: TGTGCTAGTGGCGTGGACAGCAGCGCCCTCGATCAGCCCCAGCATTTT. It is translated as CASGVDSSALDQPQHF. Complete variable domain (other parts from reference TRBV12-5 and TRBJ1-5): DARVTQTPRHKVTEMGQEVTMRCQPILGHNTVFWYRQTMMQGLELLAYFRNRAPLDDSGMPKDRFSAEMPDATLATLKIQPSEPRDSAVYFCASGVDSSALDQPQHFGDGTRLSIL.